This T cell receptor beta chain was sequenced in a study of response to subunit inactivated influenza vaccine. Trimming left V 0 bases short and J 4 bases short, with 8 bases between. This CDR3 is 14 amino acids long. Germline-derived CDR1 and CDR2 are LNHNV and YYDKDF (reference sequence). TCRdb re-called the RT-PCR reads with MiXCR, one entry per CDR3 protein. The repertoire holds just under 550,000 distinct CDR3 sequences, with approximately 22% as singletons. This clonotype was counted between two and nine times. A further study also used this sample, focusing on T cells expressing NK-cell markers. Per that paper: What made the TCR beta cDNA was 5'RACE template switching with UMIs. NKG2C+ dominant clonotypes from 6 or 7 donors made up about 1.0-7.5% of CD8+ T cells. In a few donors, dominant clonotypes made up about 25-60.1% of CD3+CD56-NKG2C+ cells. Whether expanded NKG2C-expressing T cell clones recognize HCMV is unknown.

The rearrangement joins TRBV15 to TRBJ2-3, with D unclear. The input for sequencing was CD4+ T cells sorted from PBMCs, taken 11 to 12 days after vaccination. This receptor was identified in a man over 45 who received an inactivated influenza vaccine. CDR3: CATSRDDISDTQYF. CDR3 DNA: TGTGCCACCAGCAGAGACGACATTTCAGATACGCAGTATTTT.